A single sample is the source of the 27 T cell receptor beta chains below, sequenced in a study of T cell repertoires in cytomegalovirus infection. TCRdb reanalysed the reads using MiXCR and keeps one entry per CDR3 protein. The data show 830,000 or so distinct CDR3 sequences, roughly 33% seen once. Antigens for these TCRs are unknown. The sample was cultured CD8+ T cells from PBMCs, taken from culture after CMV antigen stimulation. The receptors were gathered from a human donor in good health (CMV status not recorded). Some clones in this sample may be carry-over from other donors' samples.

In its sample, this clonotype was seen once. The chain has TRBV2 and TRBJ1-6; D remains ambiguous. CDR1 and CDR2 from the germline V gene are SNHLY and FYNNEI. The germline V and J ends were trimmed by 0 bases and 3 bases, with 9 bases remaining between them. CDR3 length equals 16 residues. CDR3 DNA sequence: TGTGCCAGCAGTGAAGCGCTTCGAGACTATAATTCACCCCTCCACTTT. Its translation: CASSEALRDYNSPLHF.

This clonotype was seen a few times. The genes are TRBV15 and TRBJ2-2; tentative D call: TRBD1 (5 bases). The CDR3 covers 18 residues. CDR1 LNHNV and CDR2 YYDKDF come from the germline V gene (reference sequence). Deletions cut 0 bases from V and 2 bases from J, with 16 bases between. CDR3 in DNA: TGTGCCACCAGCAGAGATCCAATCATGACAGTAAACACCGGGGAGCTGTTTTTT. Translated, it gives CATSRDPIMTVNTGELFF.

In the case of this clonotype: A read error may account for a junction end that differs from germline. This chain connects TRBV4-2 to TRBJ2-1; 7 positions agree with TRBD1. The CDR3 runs 18 residues. Germline loops: CDR1 LGHNA, CDR2 YNFKEQ. The CDR3 loop reads CASNQDRVRFRGENEQFF. The CDR3 nucleotides read TGTGCCAGCAACCAAGACAGGGTAAGATTCCGGGGCGAGAATGAGCAGTTCTTC.

The chain links TRBV6-6 to TRBJ1-2, with D possibly being TRBD1 (6 bases). In germline, CDR1 is MNHNY, CDR2 SVGAGI (reference sequence). The ends were cut back, 0 bases at V and 2 bases at J, with 13 bases in the middle. The CDR3 runs 16 residues. CDR3 amino acids: CASSYSRWGLNYGYTF. CDR3 nucleotide sequence: TGTGCCAGCAGTTACTCGAGGTGGGGGCTAAACTATGGCTACACCTTC.

CDR3 coding DNA: TGTGCCACCTGGGAAAGGGGCAGGGGTCCAGACTACGAGCAGTACTTC. Translated, it gives CATWERGRGPDYEQYF. V and J are TRBV6-1 and TRBJ2-7, with D perhaps matching TRBD1 (6 bases). The CDR3 consists of 16 residues. Germline lookup yields CDR1 MNHNS and CDR2 SASEGT. The germline V and J ends were trimmed by 10 bases and 3 bases, with 25 bases remaining between them.

The chain employs TRBV7-3 and TRBJ2-2, with D possibly being TRBD1 (6 bases). Germline loops: CDR1 SGHTA, CDR2 FQGTGA. CDR3 length equals 19 residues. V lost 5 bases to trimming and J lost 8 bases, with 30 bases between them. The CDR3 spells CASSVPGHGQKESRGELFF. CDR3 nucleotides: TGTGCCAGCAGCGTACCGGGACATGGGCAAAAGGAGAGCAGGGGGGAGCTGTTTTTT.

The sample holds a few counts of this clonotype. The V gene is TRBV27, the J gene TRBJ2-2, with 15 bases aligning to TRBD2. The germline V gene encodes CDR1 MNHEY and CDR2 SMNVEV (reference sequence). With V trimmed by 6 bases and J by 3 bases, 5 bases remained unmatched. The CDR3 is 17 amino acids. In DNA form, the CDR3 reads TGTGCCAGCAGCAGGACTAGCGGGGGGGCCCACACCGGGGAGCTGTTTTTT. Its protein product is CASSRTSGGAHTGELFF.

This clonotype came up a few times. V is TRBV6-2 or TRBV6-3 and J is TRBJ1-2; TRBD1 is a possible D gene (6 bases). Germline CDR1 is MNHEY and CDR2 is SVGEGT. Trimming left V 7 bases short and J 8 bases short, with 17 bases between. This CDR3 contains 13 residues. The DNA for the CDR3 is TGTGCCAGCACCTACGGGGGGGCAGACGGCTACACCTTC. Its protein product is CASTYGGADGYTF.

This clonotype was seen more than once but under ten times. This chain links TRBV9 with TRBJ2-7; perhaps TRBD1 as D (6 bases). Trimming took off 2 bases at V and 4 bases at J, with 19 bases between the two ends. Germline V gene sequence: CDR1 SGDLS, CDR2 YYNGEE. CDR3 size: 16 residues. The CDR3 here is CASSVSGTRRPYEQYF. The CDR3, as DNA: TGTGCCAGCAGCGTCTCAGGGACAAGGAGACCGTACGAGCAGTACTTC.

CDR3 sequence: CANTPTDTQYF. The CDR3, as DNA: TGTGCCAACACCCCCACAGATACGCAGTATTTT. V is TRBV7-9 and J is TRBJ2-3; D unclear. Germline loops: CDR1 SEHNR, CDR2 FQNEAQ (reference sequence). The V end was cut by 10 bases, the J end by 2 bases, with 7 bases between. CDR3 length: 11 residues.

This clonotype has just a few counts. V usage is TRBV7-6 and J usage is TRBJ2-2; tentatively, D is TRBD2 (6 bases). Trimming shortened V by 5 bases and J by 4 bases, and 14 bases separated the two germline ends. The CDR3 has 15 amino acids. The germline V gene encodes CDR1 SGHVS and CDR2 FNYEAQ. The CDR3 region has the DNA TGTGCCAGCAGCCCATTAAGCGGGCCCACCGGGGAGCTGTTTTTT. This sequence encodes CASSPLSGPTGELFF.

The V and J genes are TRBV28 and TRBJ1-1; D remains unclear. CDR1 is MDHEN and CDR2 is SYDVKM in the germline V gene. The CDR3 spans 13 residues. Trimming left V 3 bases short and J 3 bases short, with 8 bases between. CDR3 sequence: CASSFYSYTEAFF. In nucleotides, the CDR3 is TGTGCCAGCAGTTTCTACAGCTACACTGAAGCTTTCTTT.

This chain joins TRBV24-1 and TRBJ2-3; 10 positions match TRBD2. The CDR3 loop spans 16 amino acids. Germline lookup yields CDR1 KGHDR and CDR2 SFDVKD. V lost 2 bases, J lost 3 bases, and 4 bases stayed unmatched. The CDR3 nucleotides read TGTGCCACCAGTGATTCTAGCGGGAGAAATACAGATACGCAGTATTTT. This gives the protein CATSDSSGRNTDTQYF.

The chain has TRBV3-1 and TRBJ2-1, with TRBD1 matching 11 bases. Germline CDR1 and CDR2: LGHDT and YNNKEL (reference sequence). This CDR3 comprises 14 residues. The junction had 2 bases not matched to a gene; V was cut back by 3 bases and J by 7 bases. The CDR3 bases are TGTGCCAGCAGCCAGGGGACAGGGGGAAATGAGCAGTTCTTC. It is translated as CASSQGTGGNEQFF.

This clonotype was detected only a few times. The chain carries TRBV4-3 and TRBJ1-1; D perhaps matches TRBD1 (5 bases). Trimming cost V 0 bases and J 1 base, with 18 bases left between them. Per the germline V gene, CDR1 is LGHNA and CDR2 is YSLEER. The CDR3 spans 18 residues. The CDR3 sequence is CASSQDTLTGGENTEAFF. CDR3 nucleotide sequence: TGCGCCAGCAGCCAAGACACTCTTACAGGCGGGGAGAACACTGAAGCTTTCTTT.

J is TRBJ2-3 and V is TRBV6-5; D uncertain. The CDR3 has 14 amino acids. Trimming took 0 bases from V and 6 from J, leaving 10 bases between them. Germline CDR1 MNHEY, CDR2 SVGAGI. The CDR3 protein is CASSYSPRSDTQYF. CDR3 DNA: TGTGCCAGCAGTTACTCGCCCCGATCGGATACGCAGTATTTT.

In regard to this clonotype: This may come from a read error, since a much larger clone is one base off. The gene calls are TRBV7-8 and TRBJ2-1, with 9 positions matching TRBD2. Germline V lookup: CDR1 SGHVS, CDR2 FQNEAQ. This CDR3 is 16 amino acids long. The CDR3 sequence: CASSLAGLAGWNVQFF. The CDR3 nucleotides are TGTGCCAGCAGCTTAGCGGGGCTAGCGGGGTGGAATGTGCAGTTCTTC.

This clonotype was detected only a few times. The chain employs TRBV4-1 and TRBJ1-1; possible D gene TRBD1, 5 bases. CDR3 length: 14 amino acids. Germline V gene data show CDR1 as MGHRA and CDR2 as YSYEKL. The V and J ends lost 2 bases and 3 bases respectively, with 10 bases between them. The CDR3 coding sequence is TGCGCCAGCAGCCAACCATGGGGGTACACTGAAGCTTTCTTT. Translating gives CASSQPWGYTEAFF.

The chain links TRBV6-2 or TRBV6-3 to TRBJ1-5; D remains unclear. This CDR3 region has 12 residues. Trimming removed 5 bases at V and 9 bases at J, with 11 bases between. Germline CDR1 is MNHEY and CDR2 is SVGEGT. CDR3 nucleotide sequence: TGTGCCAGCAGTAAAACACGGGGGCCCCAGCATTTT. Residues: CASSKTRGPQHF.

The genes are TRBV29-1 and TRBJ2-1; D ambiguous. CDR1 is SQVTM, CDR2 ANQGSEA, per germline. The germline V and J ends were trimmed by 2 bases and 7 bases, with 6 bases remaining between them. This CDR3 region has 11 residues. As DNA, the CDR3 is TGCAGCGTTGAAAGGGAAAATGAGCAGTTCTTC. As protein: CSVERENEQFF.

This clonotype was picked up a small number of times. The CDR3 DNA sequence: TGTGCCACCGGGACTAGCGGGGGGGGGTTATCCTACAATGAGCAGTTCTTC. Translation: CATGTSGGGLSYNEQFF. The J gene is TRBJ2-1, the V gene TRBV24-1; 16 positions agree with TRBD2. In germline, CDR1 is KGHDR, CDR2 SFDVKD. V trimming: 9 bases; J trimming: 1 base; junction bases outside the gene matches: 5. The CDR3 loop spans 17 amino acids.

This chain connects TRBV2 to TRBJ2-3, with 7 bases aligning to TRBD1. V was clipped by 4 bases and J by 2 bases; unmatched bases: 6. This CDR3 region has 15 residues. The V gene's germline CDR1 is SNHLY and CDR2 FYNNEI. The CDR3 is CASSGGDSFTDTQYF. CDR3 in DNA: TGTGCCAGCAGTGGTGGGGACAGCTTCACAGATACGCAGTATTTT.

V is TRBV19 and J is TRBJ1-1; D remains unclear. The germline gives CDR1 LNHDA, CDR2 SQIVND (reference sequence). This CDR3 comprises 16 residues. Deletions cut 1 base from V and 1 base from J, with 13 bases between. CDR3: CASSIAPGSRNTEAFF. CDR3 in DNA: TGTGCCAGTAGTATAGCTCCCGGCAGCCGGAACACTGAAGCTTTCTTT. Filled out from reference TRBV19 and TRBJ1-1, the complete variable domain reads DGGITQSPKYLFRKEGQNVTLSCEQNLNHDAMYWYRQDPGQGLRLIYYSQIVNDFQKGDIAEGYSVSREKKESFPLTVTSAQKNPTAFYLCASSIAPGSRNTEAFFGQGTRLTVV.

This clonotype appeared a few times. This chain connects TRBV7-8 to TRBJ1-3; D is ambiguous. V was trimmed by 5 bases and J by 2 bases, leaving 13 bases between them. The CDR3 consists of 15 residues. In germline, CDR1 is SGHVS, CDR2 FQNEAQ. CDR3 bases: TGTGCCAGCAGCCTCGACGGGGTAACTGGAAACACCATATATTTT. This codes for CASSLDGVTGNTIYF.

The rearrangement joins TRBV5-6 to TRBJ2-5, with D perhaps given as TRBD1 or TRBD2 (5 bases each). This CDR3 contains 17 residues. V was clipped by 4 bases and J by 1 base, with 20 bases between them. CDR1 is SGHDT and CDR2 is YYEEEE in the germline V gene. CDR3 protein: CASSPEGLLGLQETQYF. The CDR3 region has the DNA TGTGCCAGCAGCCCCGAGGGGTTGCTGGGTCTCCAAGAGACCCAGTACTTC.

The V gene is TRBV7-9, the J gene TRBJ1-2, with D possibly being TRBD1 (5 bases). Trimming removed 4 bases at V and 2 bases at J, with 14 bases between. The CDR3 covers 15 residues. The germline gives CDR1 SEHNR, CDR2 FQNEAQ (reference sequence). The CDR3 DNA reads TGTGCCAGCAGCTCGAGAGAGCAGGGCAACTATGGCTACACCTTC. This codes for CASSSREQGNYGYTF.

This clonotype appeared a few times. This chain connects TRBV10-3 to TRBJ2-2; D not resolved. Germline V gene lookup returns CDR1 ENHRY and CDR2 SYGVKD. The germline V and J ends were trimmed by 6 bases and 0 bases, with 17 bases remaining between them. The CDR3 sequence is 17 residues long. CDR3 coding DNA: TGTGCCATCAGGACGGTTGTGGGGAACGCGAACACCGGGGAGCTGTTTTTT. Translation: CAIRTVVGNANTGELFF.